Listed below are T cell receptor beta chains from one sample, sequenced in a study of shared clonotypes between healthy human individuals. Here immunoSEQ multiplex PCR was the method, and the copy in TCRdb shows in-frame clones only, minus some. The sample shows approximately 2.4 million clones, nearly 97% of them seen only once. Source material: naive CD4+ T cells sorted from blood. These receptors all stem from a man aged 18-30 years in good health. Each CDR3 is given with its conserved first and last residue. The order of the fields is J gene, CDR3 length, clone size, V gene, D gene, CDR3 DNA, CDR3 protein. D genes are given only for firm matches. A row's size may be missing; if present it is once, few, many or a size class.

>TRBJ2-3|14|NA|TRBV5-1|TRBD1
TGCGCCAGCAGCTCGGGACAGGTCACAGATACGCAGTATTTT
CASSSGQVTDTQYF
>TRBJ1-2|15|NA|TRBV6-1|TRBD1
TGTGCCAGCAGTCGAGGACAGGCCCCTAACTATGGCTACACCTTC
CASSRGQAPNYGYTF
>TRBJ2-1|15|NA|TRBV14|NA
TGTGCCAGCAGCCAAGGACCGGGTTCCTACAATGAGCAGTTCTTC
CASSQGPGSYNEQFF
>TRBJ1-1|11|few|TRBV10-3|NA
TGTGCCATCAGTGAGAACAGTGAAGCTTTCTTT
CAISENSEAFF
>TRBJ1-1|13|NA|TRBV4-1|NA
TGCGCCAGCAGCCGGCCTGGGGGCACTGAAGCTTTCTTT
CASSRPGGTEAFF
>TRBJ2-1|16|NA|TRBV27|TRBD2
TGTGCCAGCAGCCCTCTAGCGGGGGCCAACTACAATGAGCAGTTCTTC
CASSPLAGANYNEQFF
>TRBJ2-7|15|NA|TRBV7-2|TRBD1
TGTGCCAGCAGCCAAGGCGGGACAGGGCCCTACGAGCAGTACTTC
CASSQGGTGPYEQYF
>TRBJ2-7|15|NA|TRBV4-1|TRBD1
TGCGCCAGCAGCCAAGGTACACAGGGGGCGCACGAGCAGTACTTC
CASSQGTQGAHEQYF
>TRBJ1-4|14|NA|TRBV28|TRBD1
TGTGCCAGCAGACCGACAGGGAAGGTAGAAAAACTGTTTTTT
CASRPTGKVEKLFF
>TRBJ1-2|13|NA|TRBV7-2|NA
TGTGCCAGCAGCTTAGGGCCAGGGACGAGCTACACCTTC
CASSLGPGTSYTF
>TRBJ1-1|14|NA|TRBV6-6|NA
TGTGCCAGCAGTTACCCCCCAGGGGTTGATGAAGCTTTCTTT
CASSYPPGVDEAFF
>TRBJ2-1|14|NA|TRBV6-1|NA
TGTGCCAGCAGGATCGATAACTCCTACAATGAGCAGTTCTTC
CASRIDNSYNEQFF
>TRBJ2-2|18|NA|TRBV9|TRBD2
TGTGCCAGCAGCACGGGACTAGCGGGAGAGGGGGGCACCGGGGAGCTGTTTTTT
CASSTGLAGEGGTGELFF
>TRBJ2-1|15|NA|TRBV18|NA
TGTGCCAGCTCACCACCGTCCACACCCAACAATGAGCAGTTCTTC
CASSPPSTPNNEQFF
>TRBJ1-6|12|NA|TRBV5-6|NA
TGTGCCAGGGGAAGGCGGAGGGGGCCCCTCCACTTT
CARGRRRGPLHF
>TRBJ2-7|15|NA|TRBV2|TRBD2
TGTGCCAGCAGTGCGGGCGGGAGGGGCTCCTACGAGCAGTACTTC
CASSAGGRGSYEQYF
>TRBJ2-7|18|once|TRBV5-1|TRBD2
TGCGCCAGCAGCCCTTTAGCGGGATCCAACACGGGGAGATCCGAGCAGTACTTC
CASSPLAGSNTGRSEQYF
>TRBJ2-7|16|NA|TRBV4-2|TRBD1
TGTGCCAGCAGCCAAGAGGCGCGAGACAGGGGCCACGAGCAGTACTTC
CASSQEARDRGHEQYF
>TRBJ1-5|18|NA|TRBV19|TRBD1
TGTGCCAGTAAGCCGACCGGGACAGGGACTAGACGAAATCAGCCCCAGCATTTT
CASKPTGTGTRRNQPQHF
>TRBJ2-7|15|NA|TRBV5-1|TRBD1
TGCGCCAGCAGCGAGGGGACAGGGGGTACGTACGAGCAGTACTTC
CASSEGTGGTYEQYF
>TRBJ2-7|15|NA|TRBV5-1|TRBD2
TGCGCCAGCAGCTTCGGACTAGCGGCCCGCTACGAGCAGTACTTC
CASSFGLAARYEQYF
>TRBJ2-1|12|NA|TRBV4-1|NA
TGCGCCAGCAGCCTCCCCTACAATGAGCAGTTCTTC
CASSLPYNEQFF
>TRBJ1-5|15|NA|TRBV5-1|NA
TGCGCCAGCAGCTTGGGGGATACAAGCAATCAGCCCCAGCATTTT
CASSLGDTSNQPQHF